One and the same sample provided the 21 T cell receptor beta chains below, sequenced in a study of glioma-infiltrating T cells. Amplification of TCR alpha and beta CDR3 regions from RNA used iRepertoire nested multiplex PCR. Each CDR3 protein is one row after TCRdb ran MiXCR on the multiplex PCR reads. The table includes more than 95,000 distinct CDR3 sequences, about 30% detected once. The sample was glioma tissue, nonneoplastic brain tissue, or PBMCs (not recorded which). The receptors derive from a human donor with low-grade glioma or glioblastoma, undergoing nonglioma brain surgery, or in good health (not recorded which).

This clonotype has a count of ten or more. The V call is TRBV7-2, the J call TRBJ2-6; maybe TRBD2 (5 bases). The germline V and J ends were trimmed by 5 bases and 13 bases, with 12 bases remaining between them. There are 12 residues in the CDR3. Per germline, CDR1 SGHTA and CDR2 FQGNSA. CDR3 amino acids: CASSPFPGVLTF. The CDR3, as DNA: TGTGCCAGCAGCCCTTTTCCGGGAGTCCTGACTTTC.

At least ten counts were recorded for this clonotype. V usage is TRBV20-1 and J usage is TRBJ1-2, with TRBD1 identical over 12 bases. This CDR3 has 17 amino acids. Germline V gene data show CDR1 as DFQATT and CDR2 as SNEGSKA (reference sequence). V gave up 6 bases and J gave up 5 bases; unmatched junction bases: 16. In DNA, the CDR3 is TGCAGTGCCGAAACCCCGGGACAGGGGGCGAATGGATATGGCTACACCTTC. It codes for CSAETPGQGANGYGYTF.

Ten or more counts support this clonotype. This rearrangement joins TRBV7-2 to TRBJ1-4; 7 bases agree with TRBD1. The length of the CDR3 is 14 residues. Germline CDR1 reads SGHTA; CDR2 reads FQGNSA. Germline trimming cut 4 bases from V and 4 bases from J; bases unmatched to any gene: 3. The CDR3 protein is CASSSGQNNEKLFF. CDR3 DNA: TGTGCCAGCAGCTCGGGACAGAATAATGAAAAACTGTTTTTT.

The rearrangement joins TRBV5-4 to TRBJ2-1; 7 bases are a match to TRBD1. Germline V gives CDR1 SGHNT, CDR2 YYREEE (reference sequence). J gave up 0 bases and V 4 bases, and 7 bases lay outside the gene matches. The CDR3 runs 16 residues. The CDR3 loop reads CASSRRQGSSYNEQFF. The CDR3 bases are TGTGCCAGCAGCCGTCGACAGGGCAGCTCCTACAATGAGCAGTTCTTC.

On this clonotype itself: An end of the junction differs from the germline gene, which may be a read error. The CDR3 coding sequence is TGTGCCAGCTCATCGGGACTAGCGGTTGGGAAAGATACGAAGTATTTT. This encodes CASSSGLAVGKDTKYF. The chain carries TRBV18 and TRBJ2-3; 11 bases map to TRBD2. There are 16 residues in the CDR3. Germline V gene data show CDR1 as KGHSH and CDR2 as LQKENI.

The J gene is TRBJ1-6, the V gene TRBV2; D gene ambiguous. CDR1 SNHLY and CDR2 FYNNEI come from the germline V gene. V dropped 11 bases and J dropped 3 bases, with 14 bases sitting between them. The CDR3 contains 14 residues. In DNA, the CDR3 is TGTGCCGGGGAGGTTCAAGTCTATAATTCACCCCTCCACTTT. Amino acid sequence: CAGEVQVYNSPLHF.

This clonotype was observed at least ten times. The chain combines TRBV14 with TRBJ2-3, with 7 bases identical to TRBD1. Per germline, CDR1 SGHDN and CDR2 FVKESK. V was pared by 3 bases and J by 4 bases, with 13 bases of the junction left unmatched. The CDR3 runs 17 residues. The CDR3, as DNA: TGTGCCAGCAGCCATACATCCCCCCACAGGGGAGCAGATACGCAGTATTTT. Its translation is CASSHTSPHRGADTQYF.

The J gene is TRBJ2-3, the V gene TRBV19; D is perhaps TRBD2 (5 bases). Germline-derived CDR1 and CDR2 are LNHDA and SQIVND (reference sequence). The V end was cut by 10 bases, the J end by 2 bases, with 16 bases between. The CDR3 covers 14 residues. CDR3 coding DNA: TGTGCCACGAGGGTCCAAAGTGACACAGATACGCAGTATTTT. Protein sequence: CATRVQSDTDTQYF.

As to this clonotype: This may come from a read error, since a much larger clone is one base off. The chain joins TRBV7-9 to TRBJ1-6; no reliable D call. From germline, CDR1 is SEHNR and CDR2 FQNEAQ (reference sequence). The germline V and J ends were trimmed by 6 bases and 7 bases, with 7 bases remaining between them. CDR3 length: 12 residues. For the CDR3, the DNA is TGTGCCAGCAGGTTTCGCAATTCACCCCTCCACTTT. Translation gives CASRFRNSPLHF.

The rearrangement joins TRBV12-3 or TRBV12-4 to TRBJ2-7, with unresolved D. The CDR3 is 14 residues long. Between the trimmed V and J ends, which lost 5 bases and 9 bases, there was a span of 20 bases. The CDR3 spells CASSDPPNQVVQYF. CDR3 DNA: TGTGCCAGCAGTGACCCCCCTAATCAAGTGGTGCAGTACTTC.

This clonotype was seen many times. This sequence joins TRBV6-1 and TRBJ1-1, with a possible D match to TRBD1 (5 bases). The V end was cut by 7 bases, the J end by 5 bases, with 14 bases between. CDR1 and CDR2 (germline): MNHNS, SASEGT. The CDR3 has 13 residues. The CDR3 loop reads CASTLRDATEAFF. The CDR3 nucleotides read TGTGCCAGCACCCTTAGGGACGCGACTGAAGCTTTCTTT.

This clonotype was observed many times. The chain recombines TRBV20-1 with TRBJ1-5, with a tentative D call TRBD1 (6 bases). CDR3 length: 12 amino acids. Germline-derived CDR1 and CDR2 are DFQATT and SNEGSKA (reference sequence). V lost 6 bases and J 4 bases, leaving 10 bases between the germline ends. CDR3 loop: CSAATGNQPQHF. The DNA of the CDR3 is TGCAGTGCGGCGACAGGTAATCAGCCCCAGCATTTT.

This clonotype was counted once. The V call is TRBV19, the J call TRBJ1-2; D not resolved. Trimming removed 2 bases at V and 6 bases at J, with 25 bases between. CDR3 length: 18 residues. In germline, CDR1 is LNHDA, CDR2 SQIVND (reference sequence). The CDR3 DNA follows: TGTGCCAGTAGTATATCTTCCGACGGCCGACTAAAGCTTAATGGCTACACCTTC. Translating gives CASSISSDGRLKLNGYTF.

This clonotype was picked up many times. The chain joins TRBV4-2 to TRBJ2-3; D remains unclear. Germline CDR1 LGHNA, CDR2 YNFKEQ. The CDR3 spans 15 residues. The V end was cut by 4 bases, the J end by 0 bases, with 11 bases between. CDR3 in amino acids: CASSRSETSTDTQYF. CDR3 coding DNA: TGTGCCAGCAGCCGCAGCGAGACCAGCACAGATACGCAGTATTTT.

Turning to this clonotype: This may be a read error, as it is one base from a much larger clone. V usage is TRBV7-9 and J usage is TRBJ1-4, with unresolved D. There are 13 residues in the CDR3. Per germline, CDR1 SEHNR and CDR2 FQNEAQ (reference sequence). The CDR3 loop reads CGSSLGFGEKLFF. Written as DNA, the CDR3 is TGTGGCAGCAGCTTAGGGTTCGGGGAAAAACTGTTTTTT.

This clonotype was observed a handful of times. The V and J genes are TRBV3-1 and TRBJ1-1; D not resolved. Germline CDR1 reads LGHDT; CDR2 reads YNNKEL (reference sequence). The CDR3 has 16 amino acids. The germline V and J ends were trimmed by 6 bases and 1 base, with 18 bases remaining between them. The CDR3 nucleotides read TGTGCCAGCAGTCCCAGAAAAAAGGACGGGAACACTGAAGCTTTCTTT. Its translation is CASSPRKKDGNTEAFF. The full variable domain, in which reference TRBV3-1 and TRBJ1-1 provide the parts outside the CDR3, is DTAVSQTPKYLVTQMGNDKSIKCEQNLGHDTMYWYKQDSKKFLKIMFSYNNKELIINETVPNRFSPKSPDKAHLNLHINSLELGDSAVYFCASSPRKKDGNTEAFFGQGTRLTVV.

With regard to this clonotype: A much more abundant neighbour one base away suggests this may be a read error. V and J are TRBV4-2 and TRBJ1-1; 9 bases fit TRBD1. Germline V lookup: CDR1 LGHNA, CDR2 YNFKEQ. This CDR3 has 15 amino acids. V shed 6 bases and J 4 bases; nucleotides not matched to a gene: 9. The CDR3 nucleotides are TGTGCCAGCAGAGAAGTGGGGACAGGGCCCACTGAAGCTTTCTTT. Protein sequence: CASREVGTGPTEAFF.

This clonotype occurred many times. This chain joins TRBV6-1 and TRBJ2-2; 9 bases map to TRBD1. CDR3 size: 18 residues. CDR1 is MNHNS and CDR2 is SASEGT in the germline V gene. With V trimmed by 6 bases and J by 2 bases, 13 bases remained unmatched. In DNA, the CDR3 is TGTGCCAGCAGCCGATCGGGACAGGGAAGTCGTAACACCGGGGAGCTGTTTTTT. Its protein product is CASSRSGQGSRNTGELFF.

This clonotype was seen at least ten times. This chain connects TRBV16 to TRBJ1-2, with D possibly matching TRBD1 (5 bases). This CDR3 is built from 16 residues. The V end was cut by 0 bases, the J end by 0 bases, with 11 bases between. Germline V lookup: CDR1 KGHSY, CDR2 FQNENV. The CDR3 spells CASSQSGALANYGYTF. CDR3 DNA: TGTGCCAGCAGCCAATCAGGGGCTCTCGCTAACTATGGCTACACCTTC.

The rearrangement uses TRBV18 and TRBJ2-5; D call uncertain. Germline values: CDR1 KGHSH, CDR2 LQKENI. V lost 2 bases to trimming and J lost 2 bases, with 9 bases between them. This CDR3 has 14 amino acids. The CDR3 sequence: CASSPTGRQETQYF. CDR3 coding DNA: TGTGCCAGCTCACCAACTGGAAGACAAGAGACCCAGTACTTC.

This chain uses TRBV7-2 with TRBJ2-7; 7 bases are a match to TRBD2. Losses at the gene ends were 5 bases for V and 0 bases for J; bases not matched to a gene: 7. CDR3 size: 15 residues. Germline loops: CDR1 SGHTA, CDR2 FQGNSA. The CDR3: CASSTSAGFSYEQYF. As DNA, the CDR3 is TGTGCCAGCAGCACTAGCGCGGGTTTCTCCTACGAGCAGTACTTC.